One sample yielded the 30 T cell receptor beta chains listed below, sequenced in a study of T cells after yellow fever vaccination. MiXCR, run by TCRdb on the 5' RACE reads, gives a single entry per CDR3 protein. The sample shows 250,000 to 350,000 distinct CDR3 sequences, around 4.5% of them seen only once. The specimen was PBMCs, collected 15 days after the yellow fever booster vaccination. These receptors were collected from a man aged 18 to 30 who received the YFV17D yellow fever vaccine.

This clonotype was seen ten or more times. The chain uses TRBV30 and TRBJ2-2; D is perhaps TRBD2 (5 bases). Germline CDR1 reads GTSNPN; CDR2 reads SVGIG (reference sequence). CDR3 length: 13 residues. The CDR3 DNA is TGTGCTGAGGAAGGGAGGAACACCGGGGAGCTGTTTTTT. Protein sequence: CAEEGRNTGELFF.

This chain connects TRBV5-1 to TRBJ2-3; TRBD2 matches 13 bases. The CDR3 totals 17 residues. Germline V gene data show CDR1 as SGHRS and CDR2 as YFSETQ. J was trimmed by 1 base and V by 4 bases; bases with no gene match: 6. CDR3 DNA: TGCGCCAGCAGCGGGACTAGCGGGGTCCGGGGCACAGATACGCAGTATTTT. It codes for CASSGTSGVRGTDTQYF.

This clonotype has ten or more counts. The gene calls are TRBV4-1 and TRBJ2-1; TRBD2 agrees at 7 bases. The CDR3 is 16 amino acids. Per germline, CDR1 MGHRA and CDR2 YSYEKL. V shed 3 bases and J 4 bases; nucleotides not matched to a gene: 9. The CDR3 DNA sequence: TGCGCCAGCAGCCAGGATGCGGGGGTCAAGTACAATGAGCAGTTCTTC. Residues: CASSQDAGVKYNEQFF.

This clonotype was detected many times. The chain has TRBV7-6 and TRBJ1-1; D is possibly TRBD1 (5 bases). The CDR3 length is 15 residues. With 0 bases removed from V and 1 base from J, the gap between germline ends came to 9 bases. Germline-derived CDR1 and CDR2 are SGHVS and FNYEAQ. CDR3 in DNA: TGTGCCAGCAGCTTAGCGCCGGGGGGGAACACTGAAGCTTTCTTT. This gives the protein CASSLAPGGNTEAFF.

This clonotype was detected many times. The chain uses TRBV7-6 and TRBJ2-7; D is undetermined. The length of the CDR3 is 14 residues. Trimming took off 2 bases at V and 0 bases at J, with 8 bases between the two ends. CDR1 and CDR2 from the germline V gene are SGHVS and FNYEAQ. DNA for the CDR3: TGTGCCAGCAGCTTAAGCGACTTCTCCTACGAGCAGTACTTC. Protein: CASSLSDFSYEQYF.

In this sample, this clonotype turned up a few times. The chain couples TRBV4-2 to TRBJ2-5; D not resolved. Germline CDR1 is LGHNA and CDR2 is YNFKEQ. This CDR3 region has 15 residues. The V gene lost 1 base and the J gene lost 4 bases, with 13 bases spanning the gap. This CDR3 reads CASSQVWASGETQYF. DNA of the CDR3: TGTGCCAGCAGCCAAGTTTGGGCTAGTGGAGAGACCCAGTACTTC.

This clonotype was counted many times. The rearrangement joins TRBV7-9 to TRBJ1-1; 8 nucleotides match TRBD1. CDR3 length: 16 residues. Germline V CDR1 and CDR2: SEHNR, FQNEAQ (reference sequence). V shed 4 bases, J shed 0 bases, and the junction held 7 bases outside the gene matches. CDR3 loop: CASSSPNRGMNTEAFF. CDR3 in DNA: TGTGCCAGCAGCTCGCCGAACAGGGGGATGAACACTGAAGCTTTCTTT.

The chain is built from TRBV5-1 and TRBJ2-5; D may correspond to TRBD1 or TRBD2 (5 bases each). This CDR3 has 15 amino acids. Germline CDR1 is SGHRS and CDR2 is YFSETQ. V was clipped by 4 bases and J by 0 bases, with 13 bases between them. The CDR3 DNA follows: TGCGCCAGCAGCCCAGGGTCGGGACACCAAGAGACCCAGTACTTC. Protein: CASSPGSGHQETQYF. The full variable domain, rest sourced from reference TRBV5-1 and TRBJ2-5, is KAGVTQTPRYLIKTRGQQVTLSCSPISGHRSVSWYQQTPGQGLQFLFEYFSETQRNKGNFPGRFSGRQFSNSRSEMNVSTLELGDSALYLCASSPGSGHQETQYFGPGTRLLVL.

The chain carries TRBV7-2 and TRBJ1-5; tentative D call: TRBD1 (5 bases). CDR3 length: 15 residues. Germline values: CDR1 SGHTA, CDR2 FQGNSA. Trimming left V 1 base short and J 2 bases short, with 9 bases between. CDR3 in amino acids: CASSLDGGGNQPQHF. Written as DNA, the CDR3 is TGTGCCAGCAGCTTAGACGGGGGTGGCAATCAGCCCCAGCATTTT.

The sample holds many counts of this clonotype. This rearrangement joins TRBV12-3 or TRBV12-4 to TRBJ1-6; no clear D gene. V lost 5 bases to trimming and J lost 13 bases, with 12 bases between them. This CDR3 spans 12 amino acids. CDR3 protein: CASSAGRAPLHF. In DNA, the CDR3 is TGTGCCAGCAGTGCCGGCCGAGCGCCCCTCCACTTT.

This clonotype came up many times. CDR3 coding DNA: TGCAGTGCTAGTTCCAGGTCCTACAATGAGCAGTTCTTC. It specifies CSASSRSYNEQFF. The rearrangement uses TRBV20-1 and TRBJ2-1; D is uncertain. Trimming pared 3 bases from V and 1 base from J, leaving 7 bases between. Germline V gene sequence: CDR1 DFQATT, CDR2 SNEGSKA (reference sequence). This CDR3 comprises 13 residues.

Ten or more counts support this clonotype. The chain carries TRBV3-1 and TRBJ1-1; a possible D gene is TRBD1 (5 bases). Germline V gene lookup returns CDR1 LGHDT and CDR2 YNNKEL (reference sequence). The CDR3 consists of 13 residues. Trimming pared 4 bases from V and 3 bases from J, leaving 9 bases between. CDR3 nucleotides: TGTGCCAGCAGCCCCACAGGAGACACTGAAGCTTTCTTT. It specifies CASSPTGDTEAFF.

CDR3 region: CASSRVGDGNTEAFF. CDR3 nucleotides: TGTGCCAGCTCACGGGTCGGGGATGGGAACACTGAAGCTTTCTTT. The chain is built from TRBV18 and TRBJ1-1; D is unresolved. The CDR3 length is 15 residues. The V end lost 4 bases, the J end lost 1 base, and 13 bases lay between the germline ends. Germline V gives CDR1 KGHSH, CDR2 LQKENI.

Many counts were recorded for this clonotype. This rearrangement joins TRBV10-1 to TRBJ2-3, with D possibly matching TRBD2 (6 bases). Trimming pared 5 bases from V and 6 bases from J, leaving 18 bases between. CDR1 is WNHNN and CDR2 is SYGVQD in the germline V gene (reference sequence). CDR3 size: 15 residues. Written as DNA, the CDR3 is TGCGCCAGCAGTACCGGGACTGGCCTCCTCGATACGCAGTATTTT. Its translation is CASSTGTGLLDTQYF.

Ten or more counts support this clonotype. The rearrangement links TRBV5-1 to TRBJ2-1; 10 bases fit TRBD1. Germline V gene sequence: CDR1 SGHRS, CDR2 YFSETQ. The V and J ends lost 6 bases and 5 bases, in that order; junction bases with no gene match: 8. This CDR3 comprises 15 residues. The CDR3 sequence: CASTPRTGGDNEQFF. CDR3 DNA sequence: TGCGCCAGCACCCCAAGGACAGGGGGGGACAATGAGCAGTTCTTC.

This chain uses TRBV5-6 with TRBJ2-7, with 10 nucleotides matching TRBD2. From germline, CDR1 is SGHDT and CDR2 YYEEEE. There are 14 residues in the CDR3. V trimming: 2 bases; J trimming: 5 bases; junction bases outside the gene matches: 4. CDR3 region: CASSFTSGANEQYV. The CDR3 DNA reads as TGTGCCAGCAGCTTTACTAGCGGGGCCAACGAGCAGTACGTC.

This clonotype was detected only a few times. The J gene is TRBJ1-2, the V gene TRBV7-2, with a possible D match to TRBD1 (6 bases). The CDR3 loop spans 15 amino acids. V lost 3 bases, J lost 4 bases, and 15 bases lay in between. Germline V gene sequence: CDR1 SGHTA, CDR2 FQGNSA. CDR3 amino acids: CASSFKRGASYGYTF. For the CDR3, the DNA is TGTGCCAGCAGCTTTAAGCGGGGGGCGAGCTATGGCTACACCTTC.

This clonotype was picked up a small number of times. This rearrangement joins TRBV7-2 to TRBJ2-2; D possibly corresponds to TRBD2 (6 bases). CDR1 and CDR2 (germline): SGHTA, FQGNSA. The CDR3 runs 15 residues. The V gene lost 2 bases and the J gene lost 5 bases, with 12 bases spanning the gap. CDR3 loop: CASSLSGHATGELFF. CDR3 bases: TGTGCCAGCAGCTTAAGCGGGCACGCTACCGGGGAGCTGTTTTTT.

This clonotype was recorded at least ten times. The J gene is TRBJ1-1, the V gene TRBV5-4; D perhaps matches TRBD1 (6 bases). This CDR3 comprises 14 residues. Germline CDR1 reads SGHNT; CDR2 reads YYREEE (reference sequence). Trimming cost V 2 bases and J 5 bases, with 13 bases left between them. CDR3 DNA: TGTGCCAGCAGCTTCGGGGGGGCAGAAACTGAAGCTTTCTTT. Its protein is CASSFGGAETEAFF.

The chain uses TRBV7-9 and TRBJ2-3; D might be TRBD2 (6 bases). In germline, CDR1 is SEHNR, CDR2 FQNEAQ (reference sequence). There are 16 residues in the CDR3. Trimming took off 3 bases at V and 3 bases at J, with 16 bases between the two ends. CDR3 region: CASSFSSVRRTDTQYF. The DNA of the CDR3 is TGTGCCAGCAGCTTCTCTAGCGTGAGGAGGACAGATACGCAGTATTTT.

The sample holds many counts of this clonotype. V is TRBV5-1 and J is TRBJ2-7; the D gene is possibly TRBD1 (7 bases). The germline CDR1 and CDR2 sequences are SGHRS and YFSETQ. This CDR3 has 15 residues. V lost 0 bases and J 3 bases, leaving 13 bases between the germline ends. CDR3 in amino acids: CASSLATGRRYEQYF. CDR3 DNA: TGCGCCAGCAGCTTGGCGACAGGGAGGCGCTACGAGCAGTACTTC.

This chain joins TRBV11-2 and TRBJ2-5; unclear D gene. V was cut by 0 bases and J by 0 bases, with 11 bases left in between. This CDR3 region has 16 residues. Germline lookup yields CDR1 SGHAT and CDR2 FQNNGV. The CDR3 nucleotides read TGTGCCAGCAGCTTAGATCGACCGGTGTACCAAGAGACCCAGTACTTC. Amino acid sequence: CASSLDRPVYQETQYF.

This clonotype has more than one count but fewer than ten. The chain joins TRBV24-1 to TRBJ2-1; perhaps TRBD2 as D (5 bases). Between the trimmed V and J ends, which lost 5 bases and 7 bases, there was a span of 8 bases. Germline V gives CDR1 KGHDR, CDR2 SFDVKD. The CDR3 loop spans 12 amino acids. This chain's CDR3 is CATSARGNEQFF. The CDR3 region has the DNA TGTGCCACCAGTGCCCGCGGGAATGAGCAGTTCTTC.

The gene calls are TRBV7-9 and TRBJ1-4; 8 nucleotides line up with TRBD1. V was clipped by 5 bases and J by 8 bases; unmatched bases: 10. The CDR3 is 15 residues long. Germline V CDR1 and CDR2: SEHNR, FQNEAQ (reference sequence). For the CDR3, the DNA is TGTGCCAGCAGCGTCAGTCAGGGGGCTAGGGAAAAACTGTTTTTT. This translates into CASSVSQGAREKLFF.

This clonotype was counted many times. The chain has TRBV4-3 and TRBJ1-4; D possibly corresponds to TRBD1 (5 bases). The germline CDR1 and CDR2 sequences are LGHNA and YSLEER. Trimming took 4 bases from V and 0 from J, leaving 9 bases between them. This CDR3 has 15 amino acids. As DNA, the CDR3 is TGCGCCAGCAGCCCCCTCAGGGCAACTAATGAAAAACTGTTTTTT. It codes for CASSPLRATNEKLFF.

The rearrangement links TRBV11-1 to TRBJ2-5, with TRBD2 matching over 11 bases. Germline-derived CDR1 and CDR2 are SGHAT and FQDESV (reference sequence). The CDR3 extends over 15 amino acids. With V trimmed by 5 bases and J by 2 bases, 4 bases remained unmatched. CDR3 amino acids: CASSPGTSGQETQYF. The CDR3 coding sequence is TGTGCCAGCAGCCCCGGGACTAGCGGACAAGAGACCCAGTACTTC.

This clonotype was recorded a few times. This chain links TRBV20-1 with TRBJ1-2, with D possibly TRBD1 on 5 matching bases. CDR1 and CDR2 from the germline V gene are DFQATT and SNEGSKA (reference sequence). The CDR3 loop spans 12 amino acids. Trimming took 4 bases from V and 5 from J, leaving 11 bases between them. Written as DNA, the CDR3 is TGCAGTGCTACCGGGGGTATTTATGGCTACACCTTC. Translation: CSATGGIYGYTF.

This clonotype was found a few times. The V gene is TRBV4-3, the J gene TRBJ2-7; D is unclear. The CDR3 is 15 residues long. Germline values: CDR1 LGHNA, CDR2 YSLEER. Trimming stripped 1 base from V and 3 bases from J, with 13 bases between. CDR3 residues: CASSQVRIIGYEQYF. CDR3 nucleotide sequence: TGCGCCAGCAGCCAAGTCAGGATCATTGGCTACGAGCAGTACTTC.

The sample holds a few counts of this clonotype. The V and J genes are TRBV1 and TRBJ2-7; the DNA was not compared with TRBD2, the D call given in the table. TRBV1 is recorded as a pseudogene. The CDR3 loop spans 14 amino acids. CDR3 sequence reads: CTSSLGTEVNEQYV. As DNA, the CDR3 is TGCACCAGCAGCCTAGGGACTGAAGTGAACGAGCAGTACGTC.

This chain uses TRBV3-1 with TRBJ1-3, with TRBD1 as a possible D gene (6 bases). The CDR3 covers 16 residues. The V end was cut by 0 bases, the J end by 3 bases, with 12 bases between. The germline V gene has CDR1 LGHDT and CDR2 YNNKEL (reference sequence). The CDR3 sequence: CASSQEGQGSGNTIYF. CDR3 DNA: TGTGCCAGCAGCCAAGAAGGGCAGGGGAGTGGAAACACCATATATTTT.